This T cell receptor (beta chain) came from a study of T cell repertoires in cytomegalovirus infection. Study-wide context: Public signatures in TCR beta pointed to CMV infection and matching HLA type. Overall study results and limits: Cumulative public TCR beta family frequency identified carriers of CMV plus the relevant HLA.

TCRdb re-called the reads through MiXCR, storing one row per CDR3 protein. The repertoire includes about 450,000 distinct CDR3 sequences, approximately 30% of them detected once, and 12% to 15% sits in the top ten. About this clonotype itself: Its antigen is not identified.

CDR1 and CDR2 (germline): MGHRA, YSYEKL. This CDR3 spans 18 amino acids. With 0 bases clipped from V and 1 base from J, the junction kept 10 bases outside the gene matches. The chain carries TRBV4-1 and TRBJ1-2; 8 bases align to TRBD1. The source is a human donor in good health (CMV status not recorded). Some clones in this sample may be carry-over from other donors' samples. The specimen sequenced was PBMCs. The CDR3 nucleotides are TGCGCCAGCAGCCAAGAGGATTCCCGGGACAGGTATAACTATGGCTACACCTTC. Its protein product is CASSQEDSRDRYNYGYTF.